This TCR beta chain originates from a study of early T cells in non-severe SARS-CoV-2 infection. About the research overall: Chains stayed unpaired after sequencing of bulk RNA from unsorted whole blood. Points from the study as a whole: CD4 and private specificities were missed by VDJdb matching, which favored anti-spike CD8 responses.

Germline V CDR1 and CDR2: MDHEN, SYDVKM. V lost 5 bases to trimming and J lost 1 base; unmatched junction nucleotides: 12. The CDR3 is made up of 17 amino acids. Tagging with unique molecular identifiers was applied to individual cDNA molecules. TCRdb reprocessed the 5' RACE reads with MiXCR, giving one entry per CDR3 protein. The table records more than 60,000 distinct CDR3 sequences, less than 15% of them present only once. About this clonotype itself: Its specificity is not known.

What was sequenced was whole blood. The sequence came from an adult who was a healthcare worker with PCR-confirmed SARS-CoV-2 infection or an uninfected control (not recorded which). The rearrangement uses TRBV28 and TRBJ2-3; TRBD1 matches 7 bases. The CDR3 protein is CASSLIRQGSGTDTQYF. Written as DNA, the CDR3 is TGTGCCAGCAGTCTGATCCGACAGGGAAGCGGCACAGATACGCAGTATTTT.